This record covers a single T cell receptor beta chain. This sample stems from a study of T cells expressing NK-cell markers. The CDR3 is 15 amino acids. Using the 5' RACE reads, TCRdb records one entry per CDR3 protein without DNA. This sample's clone table lists some 410,000 distinct CDR3 sequences. The TCR sequence derives from a woman between 18 and 75 years old in good health. Sample: blood T cells: a sorted CD56 or NKG2C T cell subset, CD4+ or CD8+ T cells, or bulk PBMC T cells (not recorded which). The rearrangement links TRBV12-3 or TRBV12-4 to TRBJ2-3; TCRdb designates TRBD1, a call that cannot be tested without DNA. This CDR3 is CASSWGGRDTDTQYF.